This is a list of T cell receptor beta chains from one sample in a study of human T cells and chemical hapten exposure. TCRdb independently ran MiXCR on the RACE reads; one entry per CDR3 protein. The sample lists approximately 320,000 distinct CDR3 sequences; roughly 6% were seen once. The sequences come from whole blood, collected in connection with sensitization to the hapten diphenylcyclopropenone (DPC). The source is a woman in her late teens or twenties with alopecia areata. Some clones in this sample may be carry-over from other donors' samples. CDR3s include the opening cysteine and the closing phenylalanine or tryptophan. D genes are given only for firm matches. Clone size appears in some rows only: once, few, many, or a class for an expanded clone.

CDR3nt	CDR3aa	abundance	v_gene	j_gene	d_gene
TGCAGTGCTAGAGATACGACAGGGGACGGCTACACCTTC	CSARDTTGDGYTF	many	TRBV20-1	TRBJ1-2	TRBD1
TGTGCCAGCAGCTTAAATCAGGGGCACACTGAAGCTTTCTTT	CASSLNQGHTEAFF	-	TRBV7-8	TRBJ1-1	-
TGTGCCAGCAGTTACTCGGTGTCTTGGTCTACCGGGGAGCTGTTTTTT	CASSYSVSWSTGELFF	many	TRBV6-5	TRBJ2-2	-
TGTGCCAGCAGTAATGGGGCGGATACTGAAGCTTTCTTT	CASSNGADTEAFF	few	TRBV27	TRBJ1-1	-
TGTGCCAGCAGCTTACCCGCTCGAGGCTGGGAGCAGTACTTC	CASSLPARGWEQYF	-	TRBV5-6	TRBJ2-7	-
TGTGCCAGCAGTGAACGCGGTCACGGGGTCCTCCACTTT	CASSERGHGVLHF	many	TRBV6-1	TRBJ1-6	-
TGTGCCAGCAGCCAAGCCCCAGCCAACTATGGCTACACCTTC	CASSQAPANYGYTF	few	TRBV14	TRBJ1-2	-
TGTGCCAGCTCACCTAGCGGGGACGGAGCCTACGAGCAGTACTTC	CASSPSGDGAYEQYF	many	TRBV18	TRBJ2-7	TRBD2
TGTGCCAGCAGCGGGTCCGACAATGAGCAGTTCTTC	CASSGSDNEQFF	many	TRBV6-1	TRBJ2-1	-
TGCAGTGCGTCAGGACTAGCTAGGGCCGATACGCAGTATTTT	CSASGLARADTQYF	-	TRBV20-1	TRBJ2-3	TRBD2
TGTGCCAGCAGCTTAGTCGCGAGTCAGGAGCAGTATTTT	CASSLVASQEQYF	many	TRBV7-2	TRBJ2-3	-
TGTGCCAGCAGCTTCCTTAGCGGGGGTATGAATGAGCAGTTCTTC	CASSFLSGGMNEQFF	-	TRBV13	TRBJ2-1	TRBD2
TGTGCCAGCAGCCATGAGGGGCGCGGTGGCTACACCTTC	CASSHEGRGGYTF	few	TRBV3-1	TRBJ1-2	-
TGCGCCAGCAGCTTGGCGGTCGACAGGAGCACAGATACGCAGTATTTT	CASSLAVDRSTDTQYF	many	TRBV5-1	TRBJ2-3	-
TGTGCCAGCAGCCGCGGCACAGGGGGTACCATGAACACTGAAGCTTTCTTT	CASSRGTGGTMNTEAFF	many	TRBV7-8	TRBJ1-1	TRBD1
TGCGCCAGCGTCGGGACAGCAGACACAGATACGCAGTATTTT	CASVGTADTDTQYF	many	TRBV5-1	TRBJ2-3	TRBD1
TGTGCCAGCAGCCTGGACACAAACCAAGAGACCCAGTACTTC	CASSLDTNQETQYF	many	TRBV7-9	TRBJ2-5	-
TGTGCCAGCCGGACAGGGAAAAACATTCAGTACTTC	CASRTGKNIQYF	-	TRBV28	TRBJ2-4	TRBD1
TGTGCCAGCAGCCCGCGCGAGGACAGGATCTTTGATTCACCCCTCCACTTT	CASSPREDRIFDSPLHF	many	TRBV9	TRBJ1-6	TRBD1
TGTGCCAGCAGTTTATCCGACACTGAAGCTTTCTTT	CASSLSDTEAFF	many	TRBV27	TRBJ1-1	-
TGTGCCAGTAGTCCGCACGGCGAGGGGGCCAACGTCCTGACTTTC	CASSPHGEGANVLTF	-	TRBV19	TRBJ2-6	-
TGTGCCAGCAGTTTCAGGACTAGCGGCTCCTACGAGCAGTACTTC	CASSFRTSGSYEQYF	few	TRBV12-3/TRBV12-4	TRBJ2-7	TRBD2
TGCGCCAGCAGCTCTAACGGACAGCGCCAAGAGACCCAGTACTTC	CASSSNGQRQETQYF	many	TRBV5-1	TRBJ2-5	-
TGTGCCAGCAGTGATCACACGGGAGGCAATCAGCCCCAGCATTTT	CASSDHTGGNQPQHF	-	TRBV6-6	TRBJ1-5	-
TGCAGTGCTAGTCCCGGTGGGGGGGCAGATACGCAGTATTTT	CSASPGGGADTQYF	many	TRBV20-1	TRBJ2-3	TRBD2
TGTGCCAGCAGCTTTCCAGGGGAGACAGCCAAAAACATTCAGTACTTC	CASSFPGETAKNIQYF	many	TRBV7-2	TRBJ2-4	-
TGTGCCAGCAGCGTAGAAGGATCATACAATGAGCAGTTCTTC	CASSVEGSYNEQFF	many	TRBV9	TRBJ2-1	-
TGTGCCAGCAGTTTACGGGCAGTTAATTCACCCCTCCACTTT	CASSLRAVNSPLHF	-	TRBV27	TRBJ1-6	-
TGTGCCAGCAGTCCTACCGGCAGCAGGGACTCTGGCTACACCTTC	CASSPTGSRDSGYTF	few	TRBV12-3/TRBV12-4	TRBJ1-2	-
TGTGCCAGCAGTGAAGCGTTGGACAACACCGGGGAGCTGTTTTTT	CASSEALDNTGELFF	-	TRBV2	TRBJ2-2	-
TGTGCCAGCTTAACGCCGTCCCATGGCTACACCTTC	CASLTPSHGYTF	once	TRBV6-6	TRBJ1-2	-
TGTGCCAGCAGCCTCTCACAGGAGGCCCACGAGCAGTACTTC	CASSLSQEAHEQYF	many	TRBV7-9	TRBJ2-7	-
TGTGCCAGCAGCTTGAGGCAAAGTAATCAGCCCCAGCATTTT	CASSLRQSNQPQHF	few	TRBV5-6	TRBJ1-5	-
TGTGCCAGCAGTGAAGTACGGACCGAATATAATAATTCACCCCTCCACTTT	CASSEVRTEYNNSPLHF	-	TRBV6-1	TRBJ1-6	-
TGTGCCAGCAATAAACAGGGGAAAGGAACTAATGAAAAACTGTTTTTT	CASNKQGKGTNEKLFF	many	TRBV27	TRBJ1-4	TRBD1
TGTGCCAGCAGTCTTACCAACAGCCTAGAAGCTTTCTTT	CASSLTNSLEAFF	-	TRBV28	TRBJ1-1	-
TGTGCCAGTACCGGGACAGGGGTAAGGAGTGGGGCCAACGTCCTGACTTTC	CASTGTGVRSGANVLTF	-	TRBV10-3	TRBJ2-6	TRBD1
TGTGCCAGCAGCCAACTGGACGTAGCCAAAAACATTCAGTACTTC	CASSQLDVAKNIQYF	many	TRBV3-1	TRBJ2-4	-
TGTGCCAGCAGCATACCAGGGAACGGCTACACCTTC	CASSIPGNGYTF	-	TRBV7-2	TRBJ1-2	-
TGTGCCAGCAGTTTATCGGACAGGGCGCGAGGCTACACCTTC	CASSLSDRARGYTF	few	TRBV28	TRBJ1-2	TRBD1
TGTGCCAGCAGCCAAGGAACTAGCCTAGATACGCAGTATTTT	CASSQGTSLDTQYF	few	TRBV4-2	TRBJ2-3	-
TGTGCCAGCAGCTTAGTTTCGCGGGGGGGCAATGAGACCCAGTACTTC	CASSLVSRGGNETQYF	few	TRBV7-2	TRBJ2-5	TRBD2
TGTGCCAGCAGCCCTACAGGGAAGGCCGGAAACACCATATATTTT	CASSPTGKAGNTIYF	few	TRBV9	TRBJ1-3	-
TGTGCCAGCAGCCCGGGACTAGGATCCGATACGCAGTATTTT	CASSPGLGSDTQYF	many	TRBV6-2/TRBV6-3	TRBJ2-3	TRBD2
TGTGCCACCGGAGTGGGCAATCAGCCCCAGCATTTT	CATGVGNQPQHF	-	TRBV15	TRBJ1-5	-
TGTGCCAGCAGTGCGAGGGGAGATCGGAATCAGCCCCAGCATTTT	CASSARGDRNQPQHF	few	TRBV6-5	TRBJ1-5	-
TGTGCCAGCAGCCGGATGGCGGGCGTAGGGGAGCAGTACTTC	CASSRMAGVGEQYF	few	TRBV5-5	TRBJ2-7	-